This T cell receptor (beta chain) was obtained from a study of T cell repertoires and leukemia-associated antigens (dated 2019 in TCRdb). The study in broad terms: About 5.1 to 6.6 million read pairs and roughly 3 to 5.0 million effective reads were obtained per sample, with approximately 17 million effective reads obtained overall. Using in vitro peptide stimulation of healthy T cells, the study set out to figure out what antigen is recognized by a TCR Vbeta21 clone that had previously been found in CML patients.

What the work shows at the level of the full study, not this receptor alone: The four groups showed no significant differences in numbers of Vbeta genes (about 61), Jbeta genes (roughly 13), VDJ rearrangements, or unique CDR3s. Direct testing of the expanded clones' antigen specificity and function was not done, and further investigation was required.

Including cysteine and phenylalanine, the CDR3 has 14 amino acids. The sequence is cut down to CDR3 DNA, 42 bases in frame from base 1. Relative to germline, V is 0 bases shorter and J is 4 bases shorter, with 10 bases between their ends. In the germline V gene (reference sequence), CDR1 corresponds to DFQATT and CDR2 to SNEGSKA. TRIzol reagent was used to extract total RNA from the cultured T cells. TCRbeta libraries were amplified from RNA using 5' rapid amplification of cDNA ends (5'RACE). Before sequencing, library concentration and integrity were assessed using Qubit, an Agilent instrument, and quantitative PCR. A commercial service provider sequenced the qualified libraries on Illumina HiSeq or MiSeq. Per the original workflow: TCR sequences in each sample were identified using MiXCR version 1.8.2. Qualified clones required a CDR3 longer than four amino acids, an in-frame nucleotide length, and no stop codon. A read containing the complete CDR3 structure was counted as an effective read. Validation of expanded clones was performed by RT-PCR with 24 Vbeta primers, GeneScan spectratyping, and Sanger sequencing. In-frame beta chains were kept once TCRdb had trimmed the public reads at Q25 with fastp and called clones with MiXCR. Each CDR3 protein appears once, grouped with its most common genes and DNA. These V and J calls rely on TCRdb rather than the paper's analysis. The sample has about 9,800 distinct CDR3 sequences on record, about 43% of them singletons. Clones ranked in the top ten supply over 45% of the sample.

This clonotype was observed a few times. Its antigen remains undetermined. There are no base qualities to consult, and no much larger clone falls within one base. As a first step, the CD3+ T cells were left to rest overnight in RPMI 1640 lacking fetal bovine serum, at around 2.5 million cells/mL. MACS immunomagnetic beads were used according to the manufacturer's instructions to isolate CD3+ T cells from PBMCs. This TCR was sampled from a female donor in good health. Recombination connected TRBV20-1 to TRBJ2-1; matching of 6 bases hints at TRBD1 as the D gene. Sequenced sample: CD3+ T cells sorted from blood and cultured. The CDR3 in this case is CSAREPTGYNEQFF. The base sequence is TGCAGTGCTAGAGAACCTACAGGGTACAATGAGCAGTTCTTC.